This T cell receptor (beta chain) was found in a study of T cell changes during pregnancy in multiple sclerosis. Some clones are missing from TCRdb's copy, which holds only in-frame ones; the method was immunoSEQ multiplex PCR. The sample includes approximately 73,000 clones, more than 80% of them seen just once. J was trimmed by 6 bases and V by 1 base; bases with no gene match: 8. Per germline, CDR1 SGHDT and CDR2 YYEEEE. The CDR3 totals 15 residues. This TCR derives from a female donor with multiple sclerosis, enrolled in a pregnancy study. The V and J genes are TRBV5-6 and TRBJ2-3; 7 bases line up with TRBD2. The sequencing used CD4+ T cells from peripheral blood mononuclear cells, collected before pregnancy. The CDR3 loop reads CASSLIGGSKDTQYF. Here the CDR3 DNA reads TGTGCCAGCAGCTTGATAGGCGGGAGTAAGGATACGCAGTATTTT.